This record concerns one TCR beta chain sequence. Its antigen target is currently unknown. No base quality values were provided; no much bigger clone lies one nucleotide off. The method was RT-PCR. The sequencing machine was a NextSeq 550. Through fastp at Q25 and MiXCR, TCRdb rebuilt clones from the public reads, retaining in-frame beta chains. Identical CDR3 proteins give one entry, which carries the most common genes and DNA. The sample records 920,000 or so distinct CDR3 sequences, around 17% of which are singletons. Together, the top ten hold about 6% of the sample. CDR1 SGDLS and CDR2 YYNGEE are derived from the germline V gene. Trimming removed 0 bases from V and 3 bases from J, leaving 15 bases between the germline ends. Including the terminal cysteine and phenylalanine, the CDR3 comprises 16 residues. Only the CDR3 portion is preserved as DNA: 48 bases, with reading frame beginning at the first base.

The data belong to a study of patients and donors after allogeneic stem cell transplantation (dated by TCRdb to 2020 to 2022). Rearrangement joined TRBV9 to TRBJ2-5; no D gene call is confident. This TCR came from a human donor who was either an allogeneic HSCT recipient or a stem cell or donor lymphocyte infusion donor (not recorded which). It is not recorded whose cells these are; they may come from a transplant donor. Sequenced: blood, either unsorted or a sorted T cell fraction (not recorded which). The CDR3 loop reads CASSVEALTMKETQYF. The sequenced DNA: TGTGCCAGCAGCGTAGAAGCCCTCACTATGAAAGAGACCCAGTACTTC.